This T cell receptor beta chain comes out of a study of cytomegalovirus exposure and HLA in healthy donors. Regarding the study as a whole: As a later analysis showed, several of the most significant clusters appeared to be linked to common viral pathogens. A further, later analysis showed that HLA-associated TCR beta chains (compared with equally common others) were more clonally expanded. Earlier analysis looked at TCR beta V segments, and most were productive about 90% or about 30% of the time.

This PCR relied on a set of 60 Vbeta primers and 13 Jbeta primers. The data were produced by immunoSEQ multiplex PCR, yet TCRdb's version contains in-frame clones alone and is incomplete. The table records 150,000 to 200,000 clones, 77% of them present only once. CDR1 and CDR2 (germline): SGHAT, FQNNGV. Trimming removed 6 bases from V and 0 bases from J; junction bases left unmatched: 4. The CDR3 has 15 residues. A word on this clone: What it binds is not known.

The sequencing sample was made of PBMCs. The TCR sequence derives from a woman in her twenties or thirties in good health and CMV-seronegative. The V gene is TRBV11-2, the J gene TRBJ2-1; TRBD2 matches 8 bases. This CDR3 is CASRRGGSSYNEQFF. As DNA, the CDR3 is TGTGCCAGCAGACGGGGGGGGAGCTCCTACAATGAGCAGTTCTTC. The full variable domain, completed using reference TRBV11-2 and TRBJ2-1, is EAGVAQSPRYKIIEKRQSVAFWCNPISGHATLYWYQQILGQGPKLLIQFQNNGVVDDSQLPKDRFSAERLKGVDSTLKIQPAKLEDSAVYLCASRRGGSSYNEQFFGPGTRLTVL.